Each of the 14 T cell receptor beta chains below was sequenced from the same sample in a study of T cell repertoires in cytomegalovirus infection. TCRdb re-analysed the reads in MiXCR, keeping a single row per CDR3 protein. Of 350,000 to 500,000 distinct CDR3 sequences listed, 31% are singletons. The sequencing sample was made of PBMCs. Receptors were obtained from a human donor in good health (CMV status not recorded). Some clones in this sample may be carry-over from other donors' samples.

Notes on this clonotype: Germline and junction disagree at one end, which may indicate a read error. CDR3 DNA: TGTGACAGTAGTATACGGAACACTGAAGCTTTCTTT. This gives the protein CDSSIRNTEAFF. The chain is built from TRBV19 and TRBJ1-1; D is undetermined. Germline V lookup: CDR1 LNHDA, CDR2 SQIVND (reference sequence). The CDR3 loop spans 12 amino acids.

At least ten counts were recorded for this clonotype. The V gene is TRBV6-2 or TRBV6-3, the J gene TRBJ2-7; TRBD2 matches at 10 bases. Losses at the gene ends were 4 bases for V and 4 bases for J; bases not matched to a gene: 7. Germline V lookup: CDR1 MNHEY, CDR2 SVGEGT. CDR3 size: 15 residues. As DNA, the CDR3 is TGTGCCAGCAGTTTTAGCGGGGGGACCACATACGAGCAGTACTTC. Its protein product is CASSFSGGTTYEQYF.

This clonotype showed up just a few times. The chain uses TRBV11-2 and TRBJ1-4, with 7 bases aligning to TRBD1. J lost 4 bases, V lost 5 bases, and 4 bases had no gene match. The CDR3 contains 14 residues. In germline, CDR1 is SGHAT, CDR2 FQNNGV. The CDR3 nucleotides are TGTGCCAGCAGCATGGGACAGTTTAATGAAAAACTGTTTTTT. This encodes CASSMGQFNEKLFF. Drawing the rest from reference TRBV11-2 and TRBJ1-4, the complete variable domain is EAGVAQSPRYKIIEKRQSVAFWCNPISGHATLYWYQQILGQGPKLLIQFQNNGVVDDSQLPKDRFSAERLKGVDSTLKIQPAKLEDSAVYLCASSMGQFNEKLFFGSGTQLSVL.

This clonotype has ten or more counts. This rearrangement joins TRBV7-3 to TRBJ2-2; 7 nucleotides align to TRBD1. V lost 6 bases and J lost 5; bases outside the gene matches: 3. This CDR3 spans 13 amino acids. Germline V gene data show CDR1 as SGHTA and CDR2 as FQGTGA. The CDR3 nucleotides read TGTGCCAGCAGTCGACAGGGAACCGGGGAGCTGTTTTTT. Its translation is CASSRQGTGELFF.

This clonotype was seen a few times. J is TRBJ1-1 and V is TRBV18; no firm D call. The CDR3 length is 16 residues. Trimming removed 2 bases at V and 4 bases at J, with 17 bases between. Looked up from germline, CDR1 is KGHSH and CDR2 is LQKENI. In DNA, the CDR3 is TGTGCCAGCTCACCATCGGTGGGCAGCCCGCGCACTGAAGCTTTCTTT. Amino acids: CASSPSVGSPRTEAFF.

This clonotype came up a few times. The chain links TRBV6-1 to TRBJ2-7; D uncertain. In germline, CDR1 is MNHNS, CDR2 SASEGT. The V end was cut by 6 bases, the J end by 4 bases, with 13 bases between. The CDR3 covers 13 residues. The CDR3 nucleotides read TGTGCCAGCAGAAAGTCCGTCGAATACGAGCAGTACTTC. Amino acid sequence: CASRKSVEYEQYF.

This clonotype was seen a few times. The genes are TRBV20-1 and TRBJ1-6, with 7 positions matching TRBD1. There are 12 residues in the CDR3. V was clipped by 2 bases and J by 10 bases; unmatched bases: 2. CDR1 is DFQATT, CDR2 SNEGSKA, per germline (reference sequence). Here the CDR3 reads CSARQGGSPLHF. The CDR3 coding sequence is TGCAGTGCTAGACAGGGGGGCTCACCCCTCCACTTT.

A note on this clonotype: A much larger clone sits a single nucleotide away, making a read error possible. This chain uses TRBV4-1 with TRBJ2-7; 7 bases align to TRBD2. This CDR3 is built from 15 residues. CDR1 is MGHRA, CDR2 YSYEKL, per germline. In nucleotides, the CDR3 is TGCGACAGCAGCCAAGTAGGCGGGGGTACCTACGAGCAGTACTTC. Protein sequence: CDSSQVGGGTYEQYF.

As to this clonotype: This sequence may be a read error, since a much larger clone differs from it by one base. The V gene is TRBV7-6, the J gene TRBJ2-7; 10 bases are a match to TRBD2. The CDR3 runs 14 residues. Germline V gene lookup returns CDR1 SGHVS and CDR2 FNYEAQ. With V trimmed by 8 bases and J by 5 bases, 9 bases remained unmatched. The CDR3 coding sequence is TGTGCCAGCGTCGGGCTAGCGGGGGTTAACGAGCAGTACTTC. Amino acid sequence: CASVGLAGVNEQYF. The full variable domain, with the rest looked up from reference TRBV7-6 and TRBJ2-7, is GAGVSQSPRYKVTKRGQDVALRCDPISGHVSLYWYRQALGQGPEFLTYFNYEAQQDKSGLPNDRFSAERPEGSISTLTIQRTEQRDSAMYRCASVGLAGVNEQYFGPGTRLTVT.

This clonotype was counted between two and nine times. The chain carries TRBV6-6 and TRBJ2-1, with D tentatively TRBD1 (5 bases). The CDR3 covers 13 residues. CDR1 is MNHNY and CDR2 is SVGAGI in the germline V gene (reference sequence). Trimming left V 2 bases short and J 10 bases short, with 12 bases between. The CDR3 nucleotides are TGTGCCAGCAGTTACACCTTGGGGCGCGAGCAGTTCTTC. It is translated as CASSYTLGREQFF.

This clonotype came up many times. The DNA of the CDR3 is TGTGCCAGCTCACACGCGGGGGCGAATGAAAAACTGTTTTTT. Translated, it gives CASSHAGANEKLFF. This sequence joins TRBV7-2 and TRBJ1-4; a possible D gene is TRBD1 (6 bases). The CDR3 spans 14 residues. The V gene's germline CDR1 is SGHTA and CDR2 FQGNSA. V was pared by 8 bases and J by 5 bases, with 15 bases between. The complete variable domain, with remaining parts taken from reference TRBV7-2 and TRBJ1-4, reads GAGVSQSPSNKVTEKGKDVELRCDPISGHTALYWYRQSLGQGLEFLIYFQGNSAPDKSGLPSDRFSAERTGGSVSTLTIQRTQQEDSAVYLCASSHAGANEKLFFGSGTQLSVL.

This clonotype came up many times. One end of the junction varies from germline; a read error may be responsible. CDR3 region: CASSLDKTWSYEQYF. The CDR3 DNA is TGTGCTAGCAGCTTAGACAAGACCTGGTCCTACGAGCAGTACTTC. This chain uses TRBV7-7 with TRBJ2-7; D gene ambiguous. Germline V gene lookup returns CDR1 SSHAT and CDR2 FNYEAQ (reference sequence). This CDR3 has 15 amino acids.

The chain has TRBV19 and TRBJ2-3, with TRBD2 as a possible D gene (6 bases). The germline V gene encodes CDR1 LNHDA and CDR2 SQIVND (reference sequence). Trimming took 1 base from V and 3 from J, leaving 8 bases between them. The CDR3 is made up of 14 amino acids. CDR3 nucleotide sequence: TGTGCCAGTAGTATAGGCGGGGAGACAGATACGCAGTATTTT. Translation gives CASSIGGETDTQYF.

This clonotype occurred a few times. The V and J genes are TRBV5-1 and TRBJ2-3, with D possibly called TRBD1 or TRBD2 (5 bases each). V was shortened by 4 bases and J by 1 base, with 10 bases between the two germline ends. Germline V gene lookup returns CDR1 SGHRS and CDR2 YFSETQ. This CDR3 region has 14 residues. The CDR3 sequence: CASSTPGRTDTQYF. The CDR3, as DNA: TGCGCCAGCAGCACTCCGGGGCGCACAGATACGCAGTATTTT.